This entry lists 7 T cell receptor beta chains sequenced from one sample in a study of long-term antiretroviral therapy in people with HIV. At survey level, the immunoSEQ assay was run in its v3.0 version. The assay was immunoSEQ multiplex PCR, and TCRdb's table has in-frame clones only and misses some. Found here are tens of thousands of clones, roughly 90% of them singletons; the top ten hold roughly 4%. The source material was unsorted PBMCs, sampled 3.1 years after starting antiretroviral therapy. The receptors here all came from a man younger than 35 with HIV.

The chain recombines TRBV7-8 with TRBJ2-7, with 11 bases identical to TRBD1. The CDR3 has 14 amino acids. Unmatched junction bases numbered 3, after V lost 5 bases and J lost 3 bases. CDR1 SGHVS and CDR2 FQNEAQ come from the germline V gene. CDR3 coding DNA: TGTGCCAGCAGCGCCGGGACAGGGGGCTACGAGCAGTACTTC. This translates into CASSAGTGGYEQYF.

This chain links TRBV4-1 with TRBJ2-5; no clear D gene. V was pared by 2 bases and J by 5 bases, with 12 bases between. The CDR3 has 14 amino acids. Germline V gives CDR1 MGHRA, CDR2 YSYEKL. The CDR3 region has the DNA TGCGCCAGCAGCCAACTAGGATATATGGAGACCCAGTACTTC. This encodes CASSQLGYMETQYF.

V is TRBV5-4 and J is TRBJ2-1; D may be TRBD1 (7 bases). Germline values: CDR1 SGHNT, CDR2 YYREEE (reference sequence). V was pared by 1 base and J by 3 bases, with 11 bases between. The CDR3 contains 15 residues. The CDR3 DNA sequence: TGTGCCAGCAGCTTGAGGGGGCGGGACTACAATGAGCAGTTCTTC. The encoded protein is CASSLRGRDYNEQFF.

CDR3 protein: CASSMSQGTGYGYTF. CDR3 in DNA: TGTGCCAGTAGTATGTCACAGGGAACGGGCTATGGCTACACCTTC. This chain joins TRBV19 and TRBJ1-2; tentative D call: TRBD1 (6 bases). V was pared by 3 bases and J by 4 bases, with 15 bases between. Germline V gene sequence: CDR1 LNHDA, CDR2 SQIVND (reference sequence). The CDR3 spans 15 residues. Complete variable domain (other parts from reference TRBV19 and TRBJ1-2): DGGITQSPKYLFRKEGQNVTLSCEQNLNHDAMYWYRQDPGQGLRLIYYSQIVNDFQKGDIAEGYSVSREKKESFPLTVTSAQKNPTAFYLCASSMSQGTGYGYTFGSGTRLTVV.

This sequence joins TRBV13 and TRBJ2-7; 10 nucleotides align to TRBD1. The junction had 3 bases not matched to a gene; V was cut back by 0 bases and J by 4 bases. This CDR3 has 15 residues. Per the germline V gene, CDR1 is PRHDT and CDR2 is FYEKMQ (reference sequence). CDR3 in DNA: TGTGCCAGCAGCTTAGGGGGGACAGGGGCTTACGAGCAGTACTTC. It codes for CASSLGGTGAYEQYF.

This chain uses TRBV6-6 with TRBJ2-2, with a possible D match to TRBD2 (5 bases). This CDR3 has 12 amino acids. Trimming removed 10 bases at V and 4 bases at J, with 10 bases between. From germline, CDR1 is MNHNY and CDR2 SVGAGI (reference sequence). The CDR3 DNA follows: TGTGCCACCACCGGAGGCACCGGGGAGCTGTTTTTT. This gives the protein CATTGGTGELFF.

The chain combines TRBV19 with TRBJ1-1, with D uncertain. V gave up 6 bases and J gave up 7 bases, with 9 bases separating them. Germline V gives CDR1 LNHDA, CDR2 SQIVND (reference sequence). This CDR3 is built from 11 residues. CDR3 in amino acids: CASREHYEAFF. The CDR3 nucleotides are TGTGCCAGTAGGGAACATTATGAAGCTTTCTTT. Complete variable domain (other parts from reference TRBV19 and TRBJ1-1): DGGITQSPKYLFRKEGQNVTLSCEQNLNHDAMYWYRQDPGQGLRLIYYSQIVNDFQKGDIAEGYSVSREKKESFPLTVTSAQKNPTAFYLCASREHYEAFFGQGTRLTVV.